This T cell receptor (beta chain) originates from a study of CD8 T cells in ankylosing spondylitis. Study conclusions and caveats: Blood from ankylosing spondylitis patients appeared to carry a characteristic eight-variant TCR beta motif. Researchers report that disease-linked clones proved CD8+ and relatively rare in peripheral blood.

Of note for this clonotype: Its specificity is not known.

Libraries for TCR beta were made by quantitative 5'-RACE with molecular barcodes. Via MiXCR, TCRdb re-called the 5' RACE reads, giving one row per CDR3 protein. The data contain about 260,000 distinct CDR3 sequences, roughly 20% of them singletons. The receptor's source is a male donor with ankylosing spondylitis or in good health (not recorded which). Material for sequencing was blood, either unsorted or a sorted T cell fraction (not recorded which).

The CDR3 DNA sequence: TGTGCCAGCAGTTCGACTAGGCCTAGTAGGTACAATGAGCAGTTCTTC. It is translated as CASSSTRPSRYNEQFF. The chain has TRBV27 and TRBJ2-1; D possibly corresponds to TRBD2 (6 bases). The germline V and J ends were trimmed by 4 bases and 4 bases, with 17 bases remaining between them. Germline CDR1 is MNHEY and CDR2 is SMNVEV (reference sequence). The CDR3 runs to 16 residues.